The 6 T cell receptor beta chains reported below all come from one sample, sequenced in a study of T-cell memory formation after mild COVID-19. TCRdb re-called the 5' RACE reads with MiXCR, one entry per CDR3 protein. The sample holds 140,000 to 150,000 distinct CDR3 sequences; 20% to 25% are singletons and the top ten take around 22%. The source material was PBMCs or a T cell subset sorted from them (not recorded which). These receptor sequences come from an adult woman who had mild COVID-19 (a few samples of this study predate the infection). Cell type and time point are not known.

Only a few counts were recorded for this clonotype. The chain has TRBV21-1 and TRBJ2-7; the table's D gene call, TRBD1, was not cross checked with the DNA. TRBV21-1 is shown as a pseudogene. The CDR3 runs to 14 residues. The CDR3 loop is CASSKKPTGEEQYF. The CDR3 DNA reads TGTGCCAGCAGCAAAAAGCCGACGGGGGAGGAGCAGTACTTC.

This chain joins TRBV19 and TRBJ2-7; TRBD1 might be the D (6 bases). Germline loops: CDR1 LNHDA, CDR2 SQIVND (reference sequence). The CDR3 length is 14 residues. With 6 bases removed from V and 6 bases from J, the gap between germline ends came to 18 bases. The CDR3 DNA is TGTGCCAGTAGCGTACAGGGTCTTGGAGCCGAGCAGTACTTC. This sequence encodes CASSVQGLGAEQYF.

The chain uses TRBV14 and TRBJ2-1; D is unresolved. The length of the CDR3 is 17 residues. The ends were cut back, 0 bases at V and 0 bases at J, with 12 bases in the middle. The germline gives CDR1 SGHDN, CDR2 FVKESK. DNA of the CDR3: TGTGCCAGCAGCCAAGATCAGTTTCGGAGCTCCTACAATGAGCAGTTCTTC. Translation gives CASSQDQFRSSYNEQFF.

This clonotype was seen a handful of times. The CDR3 loop is CSAGEPSGISIEQFF. DNA of the CDR3: TGCAGTGCCGGAGAACCTAGCGGGATATCTATTGAGCAGTTCTTC. This chain joins TRBV20-1 and TRBJ2-1; 9 bases are a match to TRBD2. V trimming: 6 bases; J trimming: 9 bases; junction bases outside the gene matches: 15. The CDR3 runs 15 residues. Per the germline V gene, CDR1 is DFQATT and CDR2 is SNEGSKA (reference sequence).

The chain joins TRBV12-3 or TRBV12-4 to TRBJ2-1, with TRBD2 identical over 10 bases. The ends lost 7 bases at V and 4 bases at J; junction bases unmatched: 4. This CDR3 comprises 14 residues. The CDR3 DNA sequence: TGTGCCAGCAATCTAGCGGGAGTATACAATGAGCAGTTCTTC. Translation: CASNLAGVYNEQFF.

The gene calls are TRBV4-1 and TRBJ1-2; no clear D. CDR1 and CDR2 from the germline V gene are MGHRA and YSYEKL. V gave up 1 base and J gave up 0 bases, with 9 bases separating them. The CDR3 contains 15 residues. The chain's CDR3 is CASSQGAATNYGYTF. CDR3 DNA: TGCGCCAGCAGCCAAGGGGCAGCAACTAACTATGGCTACACCTTC.